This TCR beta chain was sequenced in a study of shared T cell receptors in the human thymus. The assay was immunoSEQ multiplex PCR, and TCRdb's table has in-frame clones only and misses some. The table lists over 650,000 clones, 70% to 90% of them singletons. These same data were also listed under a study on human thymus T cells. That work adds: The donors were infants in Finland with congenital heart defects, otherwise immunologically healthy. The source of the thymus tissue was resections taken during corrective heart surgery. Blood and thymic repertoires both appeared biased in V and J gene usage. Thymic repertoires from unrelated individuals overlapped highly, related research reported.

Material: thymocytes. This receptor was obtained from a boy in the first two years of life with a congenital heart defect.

CDR3 loop: CASSTDRGKEKLFF. CDR3 DNA sequence: TGTGCCAGCAGTACGGACAGGGGGAAGGAAAAACTGTTTTTT. The chain is built from TRBV6-5 and TRBJ1-4; 10 bases fit TRBD1. The CDR3 contains 14 residues. Trimming cost V 5 bases and J 8 bases; bases outside gene matches: 5. The germline gives CDR1 MNHEY, CDR2 SVGAGI.